Listed here are 21 T cell receptor beta chains from one sample, sequenced in a study of tumor and adjacent non-tumor tissue in lung cancer (dated by TCRdb to 2016 to 2019). Receptor libraries were prepared by multiplex PCR. Sequencing was carried out with an Illumina HiSeq 2500. TCRbeta libraries were constructed through three rounds of nested PCR with primers (Table S4) according to protocols adapted from ARM-PCR. TCRdb took the public reads, trimmed them with fastp at Q25, ran MiXCR for clone calling and kept in-frame beta chains. Entries that share a CDR3 protein sequence are merged under the most common genes and DNA. For this sample there are more than 120,000 distinct CDR3 sequences; approximately 64% appear just once. Of the sample, roughly 18% falls within the top ten clones. RNA was isolated from bulk unsorted tissue, and RNA quality was assessed with a NanoDrop ND-1000 and an Agilent 2100.

The sample consisted of lung tumor tissue. The receptors were gathered from a man in his fifties or sixties with small cell lung cancer.

CDR3 region: CSTLNLAKNIQYF. CDR3 in DNA: TGCAGTACTCTTAATTTAGCTAAAAACATTCAGTACTTC. The V and J genes are TRBV20-1 and TRBJ2-4; D call uncertain. The CDR3 is 13 amino acids. The germline gives CDR1 DFQATT, CDR2 SNEGSKA (reference sequence). Between the trimmed V and J ends, which lost 8 bases and 4 bases, there was a span of 15 bases.

As regards this clonotype: The CDR3 end shows no conserved phenylalanine or tryptophan, and so a read error is likely. V gene TRBV20-1 combines with J gene TRBJ2-5, with D unresolved. In germline, CDR1 is DFQATT, CDR2 SNEGSKA (reference sequence). CDR3 size: 14 residues. The ends were cut back, 5 bases at V and 1 base at J, with 14 bases in the middle. In DNA, the CDR3 is TGCAGTGCTTCTCCGGATGGATTCCAAGAGACCCAGTACATC. Translation: CSASPDGFQETQYI.

The J gene is TRBJ2-3, the V gene TRBV29-1, with D possibly matching TRBD2 (6 bases). CDR3 length: 15 amino acids. Germline V gene sequence: CDR1 SQVTM, CDR2 ANQGSEA. V lost 0 bases and J lost 4, with 14 bases in between. DNA for the CDR3: TGCAGCGTTGAAGAGGGCGTCGGGGGACCAGATACGCAGTATTTT. It yields the protein CSVEEGVGGPDTQYF.

This clonotype showed up just a few times. The CDR3 DNA reads TGTGCCAGACTACCGGTAACAGGGGGCTTGGACACCGGGGAGCTGTTTTTT. Its translation: CARLPVTGGLDTGELFF. The chain joins TRBV6-2 or TRBV6-3 to TRBJ2-2; 9 nucleotides line up with TRBD1. CDR1 and CDR2 (germline): MNHEY, SVGEGT. After removal of 9 bases from V and 3 bases from J, the junction contained 14 bases not matched to a gene. This CDR3 region has 17 residues.

The gene calls are TRBV11-3 and TRBJ2-7; a weak D match, TRBD1 (5 bases). The CDR3 spans 16 residues. The germline V gene encodes CDR1 SGHNT and CDR2 YENEEA. Trimming took 2 bases from V and 3 from J, leaving 17 bases between them. This chain's CDR3 is CASSLWGRGTHYEQYF. The CDR3 DNA reads TGTGCCAGCAGCTTATGGGGCCGAGGAACCCACTACGAGCAGTACTTC.

This clonotype was counted ten times or more. The gene calls are TRBV29-1 and TRBJ2-5, with 7 nucleotides matching TRBD2. J was trimmed by 6 bases and V by 2 bases; bases with no gene match: 9. The CDR3 runs to 14 residues. CDR1 and CDR2 from the germline V gene are SQVTM and ANQGSEA. The CDR3 spells CSVERGRAGKTQYF. The CDR3, as DNA: TGCAGCGTTGAACGGGGGAGGGCCGGGAAGACCCAGTACTTC.

The V gene is TRBV29-1, the J gene TRBJ2-1; 12 bases agree with TRBD2. J lost 7 bases, V lost 4 bases, and 5 bases had no gene match. The CDR3 sequence is 14 residues long. Germline-derived CDR1 and CDR2 are SQVTM and ANQGSEA. CDR3: CSVVPLAGGNEQFF. The CDR3 coding sequence is TGCAGCGTTGTCCCGCTAGCGGGAGGGAATGAGCAGTTCTTC.

This clonotype was seen a single time. J is TRBJ2-3 and V is TRBV12-3 or TRBV12-4; TRBD2 aligns across 7 bases. J gave up 1 base and V 7 bases, and 14 bases lay outside the gene matches. This CDR3 contains 17 residues. DNA for the CDR3: TGTGCCAGCAATGAGCTCGGAGTAGCGGGCGGCACAGATACGCAGTATTTT. Amino acid sequence: CASNELGVAGGTDTQYF.

On this clonotype: This is likely a read error, given that the CDR3 carries no conserved phenylalanine or tryptophan at its end. The V call is TRBV5-1, the J call TRBJ2-3, with 14 bases identical to TRBD2. Germline CDR1 is SGHRS and CDR2 is YFSETQ. This CDR3 is built from 16 residues. This chain's CDR3 is CTSSSGLAGATDTQYL. Written as DNA, the CDR3 is TGCACCAGCAGCTCGGGACTAGCGGGAGCCACAGATACGCAGTATTTA.

Notes on this clonotype: Its ends do not fully match the called genes, so a read error is possible. The chain employs TRBV12-3 or TRBV12-4 and TRBJ2-3; weak D call: TRBD1 (5 bases). The CDR3 has 13 amino acids. In nucleotides, the CDR3 is TGTGCCAGCAACCTTGGACACACAGATACACAGTATTTT. It is translated as CASNLGHTDTQYF.

V is TRBV28 and J is TRBJ2-1; D call uncertain. V gave up 5 bases and J gave up 10 bases, with 9 bases separating them. This CDR3 has 11 residues. Germline V lookup: CDR1 MDHEN, CDR2 SYDVKM. This chain's CDR3 is CASSQNLEQFF. The CDR3 region has the DNA TGTGCCAGCAGTCAGAACCTAGAGCAGTTCTTC.

Details on this clonotype: At one of its ends the junction is not consistent with the germline gene, which may arise from a read error. This chain joins TRBV11-2 and TRBJ2-3; TRBD2 aligns across 7 bases. Germline CDR1 SGHAT, CDR2 FQNNGV. This CDR3 comprises 14 residues. The CDR3 region has the DNA TGTGCCAGCAGCTTGGCGGGAGACACAGATACGCAATATTTT. Its protein product is CASSLAGDTDTQYF. Full variable domain (remainder filled in from reference TRBV11-2 and TRBJ2-3): EAGVAQSPRYKIIEKRQSVAFWCNPISGHATLYWYQQILGQGPKLLIQFQNNGVVDDSQLPKDRFSAERLKGVDSTLKIQPAKLEDSAVYLCASSLAGDTDTQYFGPGTRLTVL.

About this clonotype: This may be a read error: a much more frequent sequence differs by one nucleotide. The chain couples TRBV6-5 to TRBJ2-1, with 7 nucleotides matching TRBD1. CDR3 size: 15 residues. Germline lookup yields CDR1 MNHEY and CDR2 SVGAGI. The CDR3 nucleotides are TGTGCCAGCTGTTACTCGAGGGACAGTTACAATGAGCAGTTCTTC. It encodes CASCYSRDSYNEQFF.

The chain combines TRBV5-6 with TRBJ1-2; D remains unclear. In germline, CDR1 is SGHDT, CDR2 YYEEEE. The V end lost 1 base, the J end lost 5 bases, and 15 bases lay between the germline ends. The CDR3 covers 15 residues. The CDR3 here is CASSLYPDWRYGYTF. The CDR3 bases are TGTGCCAGCAGCTTGTATCCGGATTGGCGGTATGGCTACACCTTC.

This chain links TRBV29-1 with TRBJ2-3; 12 nucleotides line up with TRBD2. Germline values: CDR1 SQVTM, CDR2 ANQGSEA. The CDR3 extends over 13 amino acids. The V segment lost 7 bases and the J segment 7 bases; nucleotides outside the gene matches: 6. CDR3 sequence reads: CSEGLAGTYTQYF. For the CDR3, the DNA is TGCAGCGAAGGACTAGCGGGAACGTATACGCAGTATTTT.

The chain couples TRBV11-2 to TRBJ1-3; D gene ambiguous. With 3 bases removed from V and 3 bases from J, the gap between germline ends came to 21 bases. CDR1 is SGHAT, CDR2 FQNNGV, per germline. This CDR3 spans 18 amino acids. The CDR3: CASSFSASGPKYGNTIYF. CDR3 nucleotides: TGTGCCAGCAGCTTCAGCGCGTCAGGTCCGAAATATGGAAACACCATATATTTT.

CDR3 in amino acids: CSAPGWTGLGETQYF. DNA of the CDR3: TGCAGTGCACCCGGCTGGACGGGCCTAGGAGAGACCCAGTACTTC. The rearrangement joins TRBV20-1 to TRBJ2-5, with D uncertain. Germline CDR1 reads DFQATT; CDR2 reads SNEGSKA (reference sequence). The CDR3 spans 15 residues. V gave up 6 bases and J gave up 4 bases, with 21 bases separating them.

On this clonotype: A junction boundary mismatches the germline segment, possibly from a read error. The gene calls are TRBV20-1 and TRBJ1-1; 7 bases line up with TRBD1. This CDR3 is built from 15 residues. CDR1 and CDR2 from the germline V gene are DFQATT and SNEGSKA (reference sequence). Here the CDR3 reads CSARLLGQLGTGAFF. The CDR3 DNA follows: TGCAGTGCTAGACTTCTGGGACAGCTGGGCACTGGAGCTTTCTTT.

Details on this clonotype: Since a much larger clone is just one base distant, this may be a read error. This chain connects TRBV6-5 to TRBJ1-1; possible D gene TRBD1, 5 bases. Germline V gene data show CDR1 as MNHEY and CDR2 as SVGAGI. The germline V and J ends were trimmed by 4 bases and 6 bases, with 15 bases remaining between them. This CDR3 comprises 14 residues. The CDR3 protein is CASSFSGPRSEAFF. CDR3 DNA sequence: TGTGCCAGCAGTTTCTCGGGACCCAGGTCTGAAGCTTTCTTT.

Turning to this clonotype: This likely comes from a read error, as the CDR3 has no conserved phenylalanine or tryptophan at its end. This chain joins TRBV6-5 and TRBJ1-1; 9 bases align to TRBD1. This CDR3 region has 15 residues. Germline values: CDR1 MNHEY, CDR2 SVGAGI. The CDR3: CASLGTGRGDTEAFS. The CDR3 region has the DNA TGTGCTAGTCTGGGGACAGGGCGGGGCGACACTGAAGCTTTCTCT.

Of note for this clonotype: The junction shows a germline mismatch at one end, possibly a read error. The chain is built from TRBV6-5 and TRBJ1-5; D call uncertain. The germline CDR1 and CDR2 sequences are MNHEY and SVGAGI. The CDR3 spans 12 residues. For the CDR3, the DNA is TGTACCAGCAGTTTCCCTAACCAGCCCCAGCATTTT. Its translation is CTSSFPNQPQHF.